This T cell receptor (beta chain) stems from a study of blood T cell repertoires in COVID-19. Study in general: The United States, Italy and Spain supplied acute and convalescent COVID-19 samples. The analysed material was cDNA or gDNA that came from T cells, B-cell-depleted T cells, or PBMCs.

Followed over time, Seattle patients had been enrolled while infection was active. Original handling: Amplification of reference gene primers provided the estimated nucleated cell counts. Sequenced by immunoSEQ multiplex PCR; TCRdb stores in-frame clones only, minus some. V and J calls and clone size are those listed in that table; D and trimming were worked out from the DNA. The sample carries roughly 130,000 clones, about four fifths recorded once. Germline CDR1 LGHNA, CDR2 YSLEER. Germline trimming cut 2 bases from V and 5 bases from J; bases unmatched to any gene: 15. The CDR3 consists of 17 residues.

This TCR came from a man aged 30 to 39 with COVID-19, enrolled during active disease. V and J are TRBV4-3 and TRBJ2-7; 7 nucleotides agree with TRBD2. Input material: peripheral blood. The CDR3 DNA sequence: TGCGCCAGCAGCCAATCTGTTGGCGGGAGTATCCCCAACGAGCAGTACTTC. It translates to CASSQSVGGSIPNEQYF.